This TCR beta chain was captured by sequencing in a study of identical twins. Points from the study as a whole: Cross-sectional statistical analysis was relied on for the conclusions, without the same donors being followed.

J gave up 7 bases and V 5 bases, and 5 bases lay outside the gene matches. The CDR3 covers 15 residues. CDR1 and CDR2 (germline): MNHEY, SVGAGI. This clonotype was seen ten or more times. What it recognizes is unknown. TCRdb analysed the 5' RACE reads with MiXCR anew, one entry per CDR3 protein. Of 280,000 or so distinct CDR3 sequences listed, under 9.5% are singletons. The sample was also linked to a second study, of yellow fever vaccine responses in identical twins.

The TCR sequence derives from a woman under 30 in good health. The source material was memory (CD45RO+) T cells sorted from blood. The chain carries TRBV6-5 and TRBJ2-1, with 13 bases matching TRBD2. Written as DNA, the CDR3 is TGTGCCAGCAGTCTACTAGCGGGAGGGGGGAATGAGCAGTTCTTC. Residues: CASSLLAGGGNEQFF.